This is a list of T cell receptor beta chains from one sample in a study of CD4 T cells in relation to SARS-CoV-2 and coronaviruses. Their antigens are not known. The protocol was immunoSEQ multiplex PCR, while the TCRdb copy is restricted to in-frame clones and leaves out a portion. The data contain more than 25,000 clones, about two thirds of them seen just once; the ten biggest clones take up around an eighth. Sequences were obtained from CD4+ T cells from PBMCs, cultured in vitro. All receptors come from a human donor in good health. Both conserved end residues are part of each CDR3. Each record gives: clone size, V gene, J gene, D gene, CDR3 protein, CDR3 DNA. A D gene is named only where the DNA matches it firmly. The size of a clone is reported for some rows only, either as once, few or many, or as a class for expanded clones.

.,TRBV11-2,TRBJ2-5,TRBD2,CASSLGQAGGIRETQYF,TGTGCCAGCAGCTTAGGGCAAGCGGGAGGGATAAGAGAGACCCAGTACTTC
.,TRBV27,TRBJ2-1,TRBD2,CASSLYYSGGDNEQFF,TGTGCCAGCAGTCTATACTATAGCGGGGGGGACAATGAGCAGTTCTTC
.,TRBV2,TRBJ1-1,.,CASTVNTEAFF,TGTGCCAGCACCGTGAACACTGAAGCTTTCTTT
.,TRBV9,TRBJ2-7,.,CASSPRGMLSYEQYF,TGTGCCAGCAGCCCCAGGGGTATGCTCTCCTACGAGCAGTACTTC
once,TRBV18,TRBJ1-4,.,CASGPGSANEKLFF,TGTGCCAGCGGGCCGGGGTCGGCTAATGAAAAACTGTTTTTT
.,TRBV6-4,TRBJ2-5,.,CASSDVRGAQETQYF,TGTGCCAGCAGTGACGTGAGGGGGGCTCAGGAGACCCAGTACTTC
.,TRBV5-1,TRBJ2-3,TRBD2,CASSLERGTTDTQYF,TGCGCCAGCAGCTTGGAGCGGGGGACCACAGATACGCAGTATTTT
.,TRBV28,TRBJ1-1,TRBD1,CASSSQGAGNTEAFF,TGTGCCAGCAGCTCCCAGGGGGCTGGAAACACTGAAGCTTTCTTT
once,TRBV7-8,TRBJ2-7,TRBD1,CASSFDRELGEQYF,TGTGCCAGCAGCTTCGACAGGGAGTTGGGGGAGCAGTACTTC
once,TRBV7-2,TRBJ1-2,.,CASSLASRGYTF,TGTGCCAGCAGCTTAGCCAGTCGGGGCTACACCTTC
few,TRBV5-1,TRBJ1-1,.,CASSLQANTEAFF,TGCGCCAGCAGCCTACAGGCGAACACTGAAGCTTTCTTT
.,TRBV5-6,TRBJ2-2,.,CASSPGSHTGELFF,TGTGCCAGCAGCCCCGGGTCTCACACCGGGGAGCTGTTTTTT
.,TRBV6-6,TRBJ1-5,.,CASNSGMGKNQPQHF,TGTGCCAGCAACTCCGGGATGGGGAAAAATCAGCCCCAGCATTTT
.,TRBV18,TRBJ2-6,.,CASPGSDGANVLTF,TGTGCCAGCCCAGGCAGTGATGGGGCCAACGTCCTGACTTTC
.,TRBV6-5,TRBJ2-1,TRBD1,CATTGQGNNEQFF,TGTGCCACCACCGGACAGGGGAACAATGAGCAGTTCTTC
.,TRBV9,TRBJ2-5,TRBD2,CASSVGGAGGNQETQYF,TGTGCCAGCAGCGTAGGGGGTGCGGGAGGCAACCAAGAGACCCAGTACTTC
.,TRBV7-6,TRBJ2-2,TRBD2,CASSPTLAGGRTGELFF,TGTGCCAGCAGCCCTACTCTAGCGGGAGGGCGCACCGGGGAGCTGTTTTTT
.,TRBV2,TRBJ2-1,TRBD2,CASISDSLAPVSNEQFF,TGTGCCAGCATCAGCGACTCACTAGCGCCGGTGAGCAATGAGCAGTTCTTC
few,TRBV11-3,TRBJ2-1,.,CASSLLDGGEQFF,TGTGCCAGCAGCTTATTGGACGGGGGTGAGCAGTTCTTC
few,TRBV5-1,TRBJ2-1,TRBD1,CASSLSGQEYNEQFF,TGCGCCAGCAGCTTATCGGGACAGGAATACAATGAGCAGTTCTTC
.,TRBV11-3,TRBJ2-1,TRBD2,CASSLSGTSGRGNRNEQFF,TGTGCCAGCAGCTTATCCGGGACTAGCGGGAGAGGTAACCGCAATGAGCAGTTCTTC
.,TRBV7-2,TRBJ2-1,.,CASRHPGGQPSYNEQFF,TGTGCCAGCAGGCACCCAGGAGGCCAGCCTTCCTACAATGAGCAGTTCTTC
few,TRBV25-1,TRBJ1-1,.,CASSAWGVDHTEAFF,TGTGCCAGCAGTGCTTGGGGGGTTGATCACACTGAAGCTTTCTTT
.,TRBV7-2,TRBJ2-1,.,CASSVGQNYNEQFF,TGTGCCAGCAGCGTGGGGCAGAACTACAATGAGCAGTTCTTC
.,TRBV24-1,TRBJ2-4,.,CATSDLQFYTQYF,TGTGCCACCAGTGATTTGCAGTTTTATACACAGTACTTC
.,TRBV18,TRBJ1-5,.,CASSLNGGPGQPQHF,TGTGCCAGCTCACTGAATGGGGGGCCGGGGCAGCCCCAGCATTTT
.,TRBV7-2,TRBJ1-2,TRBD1,CASSPGQGRFYGYTF,TGTGCCAGCAGCCCCGGACAGGGGAGATTCTATGGCTACACCTTC
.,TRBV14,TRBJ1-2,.,CASSQDSDYGYTF,TGTGCCAGCAGCCAAGACAGCGACTATGGCTACACCTTC
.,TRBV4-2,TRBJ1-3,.,CASGSRRGGNTIYF,TGTGCCAGCGGTTCTCGGAGGGGCGGAAACACCATATATTTT
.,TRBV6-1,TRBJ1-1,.,CASSEGQPNTEAFF,TGTGCCAGCAGTGAAGGACAGCCGAACACTGAAGCTTTCTTT
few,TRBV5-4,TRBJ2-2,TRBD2,CASSLVAGGRNGELFF,TGTGCCAGCAGCTTGGTAGCGGGGGGCCGCAACGGGGAGCTGTTTTTT
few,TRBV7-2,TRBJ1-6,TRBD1,CASSLGTGRGSPLHF,TGTGCCAGCAGCTTAGGGACAGGGAGAGGGTCACCCCTCCACTTT
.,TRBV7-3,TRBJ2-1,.,CASSSGTEQFF,TGTGCCAGCAGCTCCGGGACTGAGCAGTTCTTC
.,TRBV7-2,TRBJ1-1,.,CASSLATGRQAFF,TGTGCCAGCAGCTTAGCAACGGGCCGGCAGGCTTTCTTT
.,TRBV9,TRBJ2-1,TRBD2,CASSVVLGLAGGDEQFF,TGTGCCAGCAGCGTAGTCTTAGGACTAGCGGGGGGGGATGAGCAGTTCTTC
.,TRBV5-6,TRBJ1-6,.,CASSLGTGSYNSPLHF,TGTGCCAGCAGCTTAGGCACTGGCTCCTATAATTCACCCCTCCACTTT
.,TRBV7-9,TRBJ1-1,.,CASSFGHVNTEAFF,TGTGCCAGCAGCTTCGGACACGTGAACACTGAAGCTTTCTTT
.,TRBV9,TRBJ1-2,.,CASSPAIIGDGYTF,TGTGCCAGCAGCCCGGCGATAATTGGGGATGGCTACACCTTC
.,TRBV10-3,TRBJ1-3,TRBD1,CATEDRVGGNTIYF,TGTGCCACAGAGGACAGGGTTGGTGGAAACACCATATATTTT
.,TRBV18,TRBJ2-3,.,CASSEADTQYF,TGTGCCAGCTCAGAGGCAGATACGCAGTATTTT
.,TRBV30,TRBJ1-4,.,CAWSSGQPNEKLFF,TGTGCCTGGAGTTCCGGACAGCCGAATGAAAAACTGTTTTTT
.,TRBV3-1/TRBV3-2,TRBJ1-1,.,CASSQEDSKNTEAFF,TGTGCCAGCAGCCAAGAGGATTCGAAGAACACTGAAGCTTTCTTT